The source of this T cell receptor (beta chain) is a study of blood T cells in healthy people across ages. The wider study: There was about one barcoded beta molecule captured by template switching per two T cells.

The donors, healthy Caucasians from Russia, were aged about 6 to 95. Every donor contributed about 10 milliliters of peripheral blood by blood draw. Worth noting for this clonotype: The antigen remains unidentified.

Germline values: CDR1 LNHDA, CDR2 SQIVND (reference sequence). The CDR3 contains 16 residues. V lost 6 bases, J lost 5 bases, and 20 bases lay in between. Points from the study as a whole: No one knew whether donors had CMV, which possibly confounded expanded clonotype changes.

A sample-barcoded 5' primer and a J-beta primer mix were used in a second PCR of about 6 to 11 cycles. TCRdb fed the 5' RACE reads into MiXCR, producing one record per CDR3 protein. Here the sample spans some 1.5 million distinct CDR3 sequences, about 28% being singletons. Source material: blood. The TCR was taken from a woman aged 25 to 39 in good health. This chain joins TRBV19 and TRBJ2-1; D is perhaps TRBD2 (6 bases). The CDR3 bases are TGTGCCAGTAGGGACCTGAGCGGAGGGGCCCACAATGAGCAGTTCTTC. Its protein is CASRDLSGGAHNEQFF.